Below, one TCR beta chain is given with its context. Its antigen is unidentified. Data came from immunoSEQ multiplex PCR; TCRdb stores just in-frame clones and leaves some out. The table lists around 28,000 clones, about 89% of them singletons. This record belongs to a study of T cells in localized non-small cell lung cancer. Study-wide results and limits: Paired adjacent lung recovered a median about 60 of the top 100 tumor clones. Uninvolved adjacent lung showed higher T cell clonality than tumor.

CDR1 is SGHTA and CDR2 is FQGNSA in the germline V gene. The V and J ends lost 1 base and 5 bases, in that order; junction bases with no gene match: 4. The CDR3 sequence is 14 residues long. This specimen consisted of peripheral blood, obtained before any cancer treatment. The chain carries TRBV7-2 and TRBJ2-7; 8 positions match TRBD1. This sequence originates from a female donor over 55 with stage I lung adenocarcinoma. The CDR3 DNA reads as TGTGCCAGCAGCTTAGAGACAGGGGTCCACGAGCAGTACTTC. It yields the protein CASSLETGVHEQYF. The full variable domain, in which reference TRBV7-2 and TRBJ2-7 provide the parts outside the CDR3, is GAGVSQSPSNKVTEKGKDVELRCDPISGHTALYWYRQSLGQGLEFLIYFQGNSAPDKSGLPSDRFSAERTGGSVSTLTIQRTQQEDSAVYLCASSLETGVHEQYFGPGTRLTVT.